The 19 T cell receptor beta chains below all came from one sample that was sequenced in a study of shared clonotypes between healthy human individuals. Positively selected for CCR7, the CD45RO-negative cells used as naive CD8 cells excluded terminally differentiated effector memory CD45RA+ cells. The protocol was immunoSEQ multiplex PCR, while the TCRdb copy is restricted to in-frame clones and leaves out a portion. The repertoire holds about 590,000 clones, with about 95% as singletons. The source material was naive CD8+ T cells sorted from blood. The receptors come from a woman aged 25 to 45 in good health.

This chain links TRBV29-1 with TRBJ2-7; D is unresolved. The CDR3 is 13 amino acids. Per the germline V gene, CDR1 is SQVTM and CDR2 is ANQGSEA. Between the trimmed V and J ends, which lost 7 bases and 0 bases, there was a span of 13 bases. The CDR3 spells CSAVGRSSYEQYF. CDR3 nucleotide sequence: TGCAGCGCCGTAGGCCGGAGCTCCTACGAGCAGTACTTC.

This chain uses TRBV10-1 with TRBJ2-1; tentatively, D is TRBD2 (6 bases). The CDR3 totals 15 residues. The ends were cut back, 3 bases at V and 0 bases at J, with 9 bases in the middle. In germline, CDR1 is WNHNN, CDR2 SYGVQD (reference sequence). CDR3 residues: CASSERESSYNEQFF. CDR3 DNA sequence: TGCGCCAGCAGTGAACGGGAGAGCTCCTACAATGAGCAGTTCTTC.

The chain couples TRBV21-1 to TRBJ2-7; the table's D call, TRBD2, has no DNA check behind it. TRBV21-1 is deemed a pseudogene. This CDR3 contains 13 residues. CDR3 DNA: TGTGCCAGCAGCCGGGGGGGCTCCTACGAGCAGTACTTC. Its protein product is CASSRGGSYEQYF.

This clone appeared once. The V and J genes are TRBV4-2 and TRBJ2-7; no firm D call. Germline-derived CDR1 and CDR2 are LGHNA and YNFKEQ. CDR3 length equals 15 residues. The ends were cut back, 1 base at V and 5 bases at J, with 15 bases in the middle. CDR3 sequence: CASSQVEQLRNEQYF. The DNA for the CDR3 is TGTGCCAGCAGCCAAGTCGAGCAGCTGCGGAACGAGCAGTACTTC.

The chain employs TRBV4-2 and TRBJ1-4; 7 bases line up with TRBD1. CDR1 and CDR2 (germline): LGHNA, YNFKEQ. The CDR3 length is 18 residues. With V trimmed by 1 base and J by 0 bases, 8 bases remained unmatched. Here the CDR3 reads CASSQVPGQKPTNEKLFF. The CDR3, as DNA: TGTGCCAGCAGCCAAGTGCCGGGACAGAAGCCAACTAATGAAAAACTGTTTTTT.

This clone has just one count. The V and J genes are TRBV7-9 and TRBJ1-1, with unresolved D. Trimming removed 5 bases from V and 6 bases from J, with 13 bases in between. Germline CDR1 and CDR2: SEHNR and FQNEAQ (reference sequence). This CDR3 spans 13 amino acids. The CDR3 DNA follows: TGTGCCAGCAGCACCGGCGCCGGTCCTGAAGCTTTCTTT. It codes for CASSTGAGPEAFF.

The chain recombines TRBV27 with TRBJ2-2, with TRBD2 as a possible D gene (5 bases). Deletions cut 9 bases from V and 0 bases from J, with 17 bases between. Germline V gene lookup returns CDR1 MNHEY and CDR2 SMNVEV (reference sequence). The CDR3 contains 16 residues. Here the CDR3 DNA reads TGTGCCAGTCAAGAAATAGCGAGAGCGAACACCGGGGAGCTGTTTTTT. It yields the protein CASQEIARANTGELFF.

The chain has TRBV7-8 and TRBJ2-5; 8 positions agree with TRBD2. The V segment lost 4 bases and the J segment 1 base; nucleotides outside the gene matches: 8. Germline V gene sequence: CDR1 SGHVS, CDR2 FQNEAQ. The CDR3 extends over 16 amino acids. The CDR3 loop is CASSSAGGGVQETQYF. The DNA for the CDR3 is TGTGCCAGCAGCTCTGCGGGAGGCGGGGTCCAAGAGACCCAGTACTTC. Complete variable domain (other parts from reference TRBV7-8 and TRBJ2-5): GAGVSQSPRYKVAKRGQDVALRCDPISGHVSLFWYQQALGQGPEFLTYFQNEAQLDKSGLPSDRFFAERPEGSVSTLKIQRTQQEDSAVYLCASSSAGGGVQETQYFGPGTRLLVL.

This CDR3 is CASSEDREFHEQYF. The CDR3 nucleotides are TGTGCCAGCAGCGAGGACAGGGAGTTCCACGAGCAGTACTTC. The chain employs TRBV5-6 and TRBJ2-7; 8 bases map to TRBD1. CDR3 length: 14 residues. Germline V CDR1 and CDR2: SGHDT, YYEEEE. Trimming cost V 4 bases and J 5 bases; bases outside gene matches: 8. The complete variable domain, with remaining parts taken from reference TRBV5-6 and TRBJ2-7, reads DAGVTQSPTHLIKTRGQQVTLRCSPKSGHDTVSWYQQALGQGPQFIFQYYEEEERQRGNFPDRFSGHQFPNYSSELNVNALLLGDSALYLCASSEDREFHEQYFGPGTRLTVT.

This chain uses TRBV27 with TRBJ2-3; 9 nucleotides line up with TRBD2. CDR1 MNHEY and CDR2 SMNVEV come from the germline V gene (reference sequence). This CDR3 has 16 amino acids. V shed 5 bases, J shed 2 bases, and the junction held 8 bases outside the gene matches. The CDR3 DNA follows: TGTGCCAGCAGTCTTAACCTAGCGGGATTCACAGATACGCAGTATTTT. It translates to CASSLNLAGFTDTQYF.

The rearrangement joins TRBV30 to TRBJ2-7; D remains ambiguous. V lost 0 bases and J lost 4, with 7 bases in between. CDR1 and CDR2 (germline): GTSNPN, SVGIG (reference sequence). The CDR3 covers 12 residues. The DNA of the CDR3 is TGTGCCTGGAGTGTGACTGGGTACGAGCAGTACTTC. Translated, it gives CAWSVTGYEQYF.

This CDR3 reads CASSSGQGAYEQYF. CDR3 nucleotide sequence: TGTGCCAGCAGCTCGGGACAGGGGGCCTACGAGCAGTACTTC. V usage is TRBV9 and J usage is TRBJ2-7; TRBD1 matches 11 bases. The V gene's germline CDR1 is SGDLS and CDR2 YYNGEE. The CDR3 runs to 14 residues. J lost 2 bases, V lost 4 bases, and 2 bases had no gene match.

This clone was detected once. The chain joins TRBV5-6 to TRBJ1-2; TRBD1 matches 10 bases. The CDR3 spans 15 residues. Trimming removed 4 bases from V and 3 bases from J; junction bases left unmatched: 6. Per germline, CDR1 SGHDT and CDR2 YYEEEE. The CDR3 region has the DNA TGTGCCAGCAGCCCAGGGACAGGGGTCCACTATGGCTACACCTTC. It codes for CASSPGTGVHYGYTF.

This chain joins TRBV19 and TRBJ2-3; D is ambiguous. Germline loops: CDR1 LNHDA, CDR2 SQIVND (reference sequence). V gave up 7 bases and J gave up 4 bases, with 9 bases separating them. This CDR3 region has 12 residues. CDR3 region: CASTSPADTQYF. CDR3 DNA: TGTGCCAGTACCTCTCCAGCAGATACGCAGTATTTT.

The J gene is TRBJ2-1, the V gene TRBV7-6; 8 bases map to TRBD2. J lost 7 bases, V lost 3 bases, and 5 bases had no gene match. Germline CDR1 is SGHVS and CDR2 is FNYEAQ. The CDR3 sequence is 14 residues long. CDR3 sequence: CASSLDRLANEQFF. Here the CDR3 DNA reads TGTGCCAGCAGCTTGGATAGACTAGCGAATGAGCAGTTCTTC.

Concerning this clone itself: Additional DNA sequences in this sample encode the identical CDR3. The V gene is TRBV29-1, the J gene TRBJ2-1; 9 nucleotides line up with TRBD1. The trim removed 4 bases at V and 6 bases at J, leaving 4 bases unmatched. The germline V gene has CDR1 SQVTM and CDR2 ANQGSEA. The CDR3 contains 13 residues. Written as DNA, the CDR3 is TGCAGCGTTGGGACAGGGGTGGGCAATGAGCAGTTCTTC. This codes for CSVGTGVGNEQFF.

CDR3 sequence reads: CASSVAQGSHYGYTF. The CDR3 coding sequence is TGTGCCAGCAGCGTAGCTCAAGGGTCGCACTATGGCTACACCTTC. This sequence joins TRBV9 and TRBJ1-2; D unclear. From germline, CDR1 is SGDLS and CDR2 YYNGEE. V was cut by 0 bases and J by 3 bases, with 12 bases left in between. The CDR3 is 15 residues long.

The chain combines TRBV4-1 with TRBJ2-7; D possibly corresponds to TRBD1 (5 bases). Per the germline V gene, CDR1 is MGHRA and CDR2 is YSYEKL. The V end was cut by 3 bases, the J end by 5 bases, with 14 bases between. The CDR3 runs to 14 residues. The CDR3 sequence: CASSHRSGADEQYF. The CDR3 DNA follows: TGCGCCAGCAGCCATCGATCTGGGGCGGACGAGCAGTACTTC.

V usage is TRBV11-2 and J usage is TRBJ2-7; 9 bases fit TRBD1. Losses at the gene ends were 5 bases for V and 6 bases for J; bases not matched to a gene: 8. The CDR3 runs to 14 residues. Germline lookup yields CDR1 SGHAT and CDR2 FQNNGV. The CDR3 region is CASSPGTGLFEQYF. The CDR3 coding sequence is TGTGCCAGCAGCCCCGGGACAGGGCTTTTCGAGCAGTACTTC. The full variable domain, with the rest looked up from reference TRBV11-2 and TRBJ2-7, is EAGVAQSPRYKIIEKRQSVAFWCNPISGHATLYWYQQILGQGPKLLIQFQNNGVVDDSQLPKDRFSAERLKGVDSTLKIQPAKLEDSAVYLCASSPGTGLFEQYFGPGTRLTVT.